The TCR beta chain under discussion was sequenced for a study of cytomegalovirus exposure and HLA in healthy donors. General study results and limits: Reports indicated that the classifier achieved high specificity and sensitivity in diagnosing cytomegalovirus status. Cytomegalovirus-associated TCR beta chains were listed, numbering 150 to 200. Within the 95 to 150 validation repertoires, first-cohort TCR clusters tended to co-occur, according to a later analysis.

Produced via immunoSEQ multiplex PCR; TCRdb's table is partial and in-frame only. The sample carries some 140,000 clones, less than 90% recorded once. Note on this clone: Its antigen is unknown.

The origin of this receptor is a man in his late teens or twenties in good health and CMV-seronegative. The sample comprised PBMCs.

CDR3 sequence (DNA): TGTGCCAGTAGTAACGAAGGGACAGGGGGGATTAATTCACCCCTCCACTTT. Translated: CASSNEGTGGINSPLHF. The chain combines TRBV19 with TRBJ1-6; TRBD1 aligns across 11 bases. The trim removed 4 bases at V and 6 bases at J, leaving 8 bases unmatched. This CDR3 comprises 17 residues. Per the germline V gene, CDR1 is LNHDA and CDR2 is SQIVND (reference sequence).